This T cell receptor (beta chain) appears in the sequencing data of a study of cytotoxic CD8 clonotypes in ibrutinib-treated CLL. Clones were read by immunoSEQ multiplex PCR, and TCRdb kept only the in-frame ones, dropping some. The table has about 19,000 clones, over 70% seen once. Germline V CDR1 and CDR2: LNHDA, SQIVND (reference sequence). This CDR3 contains 14 residues. V lost 5 bases to trimming and J lost 2 bases; unmatched junction nucleotides: 3. The material was PBMCs, obtained before ibrutinib treatment. The origin of this receptor is a human donor with chronic lymphocytic leukemia. The chain links TRBV19 to TRBJ1-5, with 7 nucleotides matching TRBD1. The CDR3 DNA follows: TGTGCCAGTAGTCCCGGACAGGGCAATCAGCCCCAGCATTTT. Its protein is CASSPGQGNQPQHF.